The entry below describes one T cell receptor (beta chain). The specificity of this receptor is unknown. No much larger clonotype is one base removed from it; base qualities were not supplied. The sample belongs to a study of T cell repertoires in cytomegalovirus infection (dated by TCRdb to the late 2010s). As for the study more broadly: Alongside well-studied HLA-B-restricted epitopes, the peptide stimulations were aimed at recently identified HLA-C-restricted CMV epitopes, whose presentation resists viral immunomodulation. Because public TCR beta signatures pointed to carriage of CMV infection together with the matching HLA type, the HLA type of each donor mattered for the analysis.

Beyond this particular receptor, the publication reports: The ex vivo response was dominated by HLA-C-restricted CMV-specific TCR beta clonotypes, which also provided the single most frequent clonotype in two of eight donors. In both this cohort and an independent cohort of 352 donors, the cumulative frequency of public TCR beta family members distinguished carriers of CMV infection plus the relevant HLA type.

The instrument given in TCRdb is Illumina HiSeq 1500. TCRdb reprocessing: public reads trimmed at Q25 with fastp, clones called with MiXCR, in-frame beta chains kept. CDR3 protein duplicates are merged, each entry listing the most common genes and DNA. The sample table lists 700,000 to 900,000 distinct CDR3 sequences, about 27% of them with a count of one. In total, the top ten clones hold 10% to 15% of the sample. The treatment or condition label, read with the paper, signifies: in vitro stimulation with specific CMV peptide epitopes to enrich CMV-specific T cells. This clonotype was obtained from a human donor in good health (CMV status not recorded). Some clones in this sample may be carry-over from other donors' samples. This specimen consisted of cultured CD8+ T cells from PBMCs, obtained from culture after CMV antigen stimulation.

CDR3 sequence: CASRPGGYTF. The nucleotides read TGTGCCAGCCGCCCCGGGGGCTACACCTTC. Recombination joined TRBV27 with TRBJ1-2; no D gene is confidently identified. CDR1 and CDR2 were assigned from the germline V gene (reference sequence) as MNHEY and SMNVEV. Including the terminal cysteine and phenylalanine, the CDR3 comprises 10 residues. This entry keeps only the CDR3 DNA: 30 bases, framed from base 1. The germline ends are 9 bases apart after V is trimmed by 8 bases and J by 8 bases.